This T cell receptor beta chain was sequenced in a study of response to subunit inactivated influenza vaccine. General study results and limits: Authors suggested each seasonal influenza vaccination recruits few new T cells.

This clonotype has just a few counts. The antigen is not known. Each CDR3 protein gets one entry after TCRdb re-called the RT-PCR reads with MiXCR. Among hundreds of thousands of distinct CDR3 sequences, approximately 14% were seen once, and the ten largest hold 6% to 9.5%. The CDR3 loop spans 14 amino acids. V dropped 4 bases and J dropped 4; count of bases not matched to a gene: 5. The germline V gene encodes CDR1 MNHEY and CDR2 SVGEGT. The TCR comes from a man aged 50-59 years who received an inactivated influenza vaccine. The V call is TRBV6-2 or TRBV6-3, the J call TRBJ1-2; 8 bases are a match to TRBD1. The sequencing here drew on PBMCs from blood, taken less than 15 days before vaccination. CDR3 region: CASSLTGVFYGYTF. The CDR3 bases are TGTGCCAGCAGTTTGACAGGGGTATTCTATGGCTACACCTTC.